This T cell receptor beta chain was captured by sequencing in a study of shared clonotypes between healthy human individuals. Study outcomes and limitations: Sequencing depth was a factor that was expected to affect clonotype sharing among donors.

CDR1 is SGHNT, CDR2 YYREEE, per germline (reference sequence). V lost 0 bases, J lost 4 bases, and 11 bases lay in between. This CDR3 spans 15 amino acids. Concerning this clone: Its specificity is not known.

Using immunoSEQ multiplex PCR, the repertoire was profiled, and TCRdb retains in-frame clones only, with some absent. The sample includes a few million clones, roughly 92% of them seen just once. The TCR originated in a man aged 18 to 30 in good health. Some clones in this sample may be carry-over from other donors' samples. The chain combines TRBV5-4 with TRBJ1-3; tentatively, D is TRBD1 (5 bases). The source material was naive CD4+ T cells from PBMCs. Subset indicated: CD45RA+ positively selected. The CDR3 region has the DNA TGTGCCAGCAGCTTGGTTGGGGCAGGGGGAAACACCATATATTTT. Amino acids: CASSLVGAGGNTIYF.